A selection of T cell receptor beta chains follows, all from one sample in a study of shared clonotypes between healthy human individuals. Generated by immunoSEQ multiplex PCR, the TCRdb table keeps only in-frame clones and is missing some. The table lists 600,000 or so clones, 98% of them singletons. The sample consisted of naive CD8+ T cells sorted from blood. The receptor set was obtained from a man between 25 and 39 years old in good health. The CDR3 runs from the conserved cysteine through the conserved F or W. Fields, in order: J gene, D gene, clone size, CDR3 length, V gene, CDR3 DNA, CDR3 protein. D genes are given only for firm matches. Size tells how often a clone was seen (once, few, many) or the class of an expanded clone, and some rows leave it out.

J gene: TRBJ2-5; D gene: -; clone size: -; CDR3 length: 13; V gene: TRBV27; CDR3 DNA: TGTGCCAGCAGTTTTTCTCCCAAAGAGACCCAGTACTTC; CDR3 protein: CASSFSPKETQYF
J gene: TRBJ1-1; D gene: TRBD1; clone size: -; CDR3 length: 16; V gene: TRBV7-8; CDR3 DNA: TGTGCCAGCAGCCCCGGGACAGCCAAACCGAACACTGAAGCTTTCTTT; CDR3 protein: CASSPGTAKPNTEAFF
J gene: TRBJ2-7; D gene: -; clone size: -; CDR3 length: 15; V gene: TRBV27; CDR3 DNA: TGTGCCAGCAGTTTCCGGGGTCAAAGCTCCTACGAGCAGTACTTC; CDR3 protein: CASSFRGQSSYEQYF
J gene: TRBJ2-1; D gene: -; clone size: -; CDR3 length: 13; V gene: TRBV7-9; CDR3 DNA: TGTGCCAGCAGCTTAGCGTACGTCAATGAGCAGTTCTTC; CDR3 protein: CASSLAYVNEQFF
J gene: TRBJ2-3; D gene: -; clone size: once; CDR3 length: 15; V gene: TRBV5-6; CDR3 DNA: TGTGCCAGCAGTTCGGGACAATTCAGCACAGATACGCAGTATTTT; CDR3 protein: CASSSGQFSTDTQYF
J gene: TRBJ2-4; D gene: -; clone size: -; CDR3 length: 14; V gene: TRBV11-2; CDR3 DNA: TGTGCCAGCAGCGCCGTAGGATTAAAAAACATTCAGTACTTC; CDR3 protein: CASSAVGLKNIQYF
J gene: TRBJ2-7; D gene: -; clone size: -; CDR3 length: 11; V gene: TRBV29-1; CDR3 DNA: TGCAGCGTCGGCAGGTCGTACGAGCAGTACTTC; CDR3 protein: CSVGRSYEQYF
J gene: TRBJ1-2; D gene: TRBD1; clone size: -; CDR3 length: 14; V gene: TRBV7-9; CDR3 DNA: TGTGCCAGCAGCGGTCAGGGGGCTGGCTATGGCTACACCTTC; CDR3 protein: CASSGQGAGYGYTF
J gene: TRBJ2-7; D gene: -; clone size: -; CDR3 length: 13; V gene: TRBV4-1; CDR3 DNA: TGCGCCAGCAGCCTCCAGTTGAATTACGAGCAGTACTTC; CDR3 protein: CASSLQLNYEQYF
J gene: TRBJ2-5; D gene: TRBD2; clone size: -; CDR3 length: 16; V gene: TRBV29-1; CDR3 DNA: TGCAGCGTTGAACCTATAGCGGGAGAGCCCCAAGAGACCCAGTACTTC; CDR3 protein: CSVEPIAGEPQETQYF
J gene: TRBJ2-7; D gene: -; clone size: once; CDR3 length: 17; V gene: TRBV28; CDR3 DNA: TGTGCCAGCAGTTTATCCCCGGGGCAGGGAGAAACCTACGAGCAGTACTTC; CDR3 protein: CASSLSPGQGETYEQYF
J gene: TRBJ2-7; D gene: -; clone size: -; CDR3 length: 12; V gene: TRBV2; CDR3 DNA: TGTGCCAGCAGTGAATGGGCGGACGAGCAGTACTTC; CDR3 protein: CASSEWADEQYF
J gene: TRBJ2-1; D gene: TRBD2; clone size: -; CDR3 length: 15; V gene: TRBV4-3; CDR3 DNA: TGCGCCAGCAGCCAGAAAGATACCGGCGGGAGGGAGCAGTTCTTC; CDR3 protein: CASSQKDTGGREQFF
J gene: TRBJ1-2; D gene: TRBD1; clone size: -; CDR3 length: 15; V gene: TRBV29-1; CDR3 DNA: TGCAGCGTTCTCGGGACAGGGGGTGCTAACTATGGCTACACCTTC; CDR3 protein: CSVLGTGGANYGYTF
J gene: TRBJ2-2; D gene: TRBD2; clone size: once; CDR3 length: 14; V gene: TRBV29-1; CDR3 DNA: TGCAGCGTTAGACTAGCGGGATCTCGTGGGGAGCTGTTTTTT; CDR3 protein: CSVRLAGSRGELFF
J gene: TRBJ2-1; D gene: TRBD1; clone size: -; CDR3 length: 18; V gene: TRBV28; CDR3 DNA: TGTGCCAGCAGTTCACCGCTTCGGGCAGGGGGAGTGTACAATGAGCAGTTCTTC; CDR3 protein: CASSSPLRAGGVYNEQFF
J gene: TRBJ2-1; D gene: -; clone size: -; CDR3 length: 11; V gene: TRBV18; CDR3 DNA: TGTGCCAGCTCACCATCCGTTGAGCAGTTCTTC; CDR3 protein: CASSPSVEQFF
J gene: TRBJ2-3; D gene: -; clone size: -; CDR3 length: 12; V gene: TRBV10-1; CDR3 DNA: TGCGCCAGCAGTGAGGTAGAGGATACGCAGTATTTT; CDR3 protein: CASSEVEDTQYF
J gene: TRBJ2-7; D gene: TRBD1; clone size: -; CDR3 length: 15; V gene: TRBV27; CDR3 DNA: TGTGCCAGCAGTTTATCGGGACAGGGGGTCCACGAGCAGTACTTC; CDR3 protein: CASSLSGQGVHEQYF
J gene: TRBJ2-3; D gene: -; clone size: once; CDR3 length: 13; V gene: TRBV10-3; CDR3 DNA: TGTGCCCTGAAGGGACTGGGGGCCGATACGCAGTATTTT; CDR3 protein: CALKGLGADTQYF
J gene: TRBJ1-2; D gene: -; clone size: -; CDR3 length: 15; V gene: TRBV18; CDR3 DNA: TGTGCCAGCTCGCTAAGGGGTGGCGCTAACTATGGCTACACCTTC; CDR3 protein: CASSLRGGANYGYTF
J gene: TRBJ2-1; D gene: TRBD1; clone size: once; CDR3 length: 16; V gene: TRBV29-1; CDR3 DNA: TGCAGCGTTGAAGGCGGGGACAGGGGAAAATACAATGAGCAGTTCTTC; CDR3 protein: CSVEGGDRGKYNEQFF
J gene: TRBJ2-5; D gene: -; clone size: -; CDR3 length: 16; V gene: TRBV7-9; CDR3 DNA: TGTGCCAGCACCGTAATGGCATTTGGGTCCCAAGAGACCCAGTACTTC; CDR3 protein: CASTVMAFGSQETQYF
J gene: TRBJ2-2; D gene: -; clone size: -; CDR3 length: 12; V gene: TRBV7-2; CDR3 DNA: TGTGCCAGCAGCCAAAGGATCGGGGAGCTGTTTTTT; CDR3 protein: CASSQRIGELFF
J gene: TRBJ2-3; D gene: -; clone size: -; CDR3 length: 12; V gene: TRBV9; CDR3 DNA: TGTGCCAGCAGCGTAGATGGAGATACGCAGTATTTT; CDR3 protein: CASSVDGDTQYF
J gene: TRBJ2-2; D gene: -; clone size: once; CDR3 length: 15; V gene: TRBV27; CDR3 DNA: TGTGCCAGCAATAGCTACAAATTGAACACCGGGGAGCTGTTTTTT; CDR3 protein: CASNSYKLNTGELFF
J gene: TRBJ2-1; D gene: TRBD2; clone size: -; CDR3 length: 16; V gene: TRBV27; CDR3 DNA: TGTGCCAGCAGTACGACCGGGACTAGCGGTTACAATGAGCAGTTCTTC; CDR3 protein: CASSTTGTSGYNEQFF
J gene: TRBJ2-3; D gene: -; clone size: -; CDR3 length: 14; V gene: TRBV7-9; CDR3 DNA: TGTGCCAGCAGCTCACGGGACCTTAGAGATACGCAGTATTTT; CDR3 protein: CASSSRDLRDTQYF
J gene: TRBJ2-7; D gene: -; clone size: once; CDR3 length: 11; V gene: TRBV30; CDR3 DNA: TGTGCCTGGAGTCCGGGGTACGAGCAGTACTTC; CDR3 protein: CAWSPGYEQYF
J gene: TRBJ2-7; D gene: -; clone size: -; CDR3 length: 13; V gene: TRBV5-1; CDR3 DNA: TGCGCCAGCAGCGACACGGGACCTTACGAGCAGTACTTC; CDR3 protein: CASSDTGPYEQYF
J gene: TRBJ2-1; D gene: TRBD2; clone size: -; CDR3 length: 16; V gene: TRBV7-9; CDR3 DNA: TGTGCCAGCAGCTTAACTAGCGGGAGAGTGGGAAATGAGCAGTTCTTC; CDR3 protein: CASSLTSGRVGNEQFF
J gene: TRBJ1-1; D gene: TRBD1; clone size: -; CDR3 length: 13; V gene: TRBV27; CDR3 DNA: TGTGCCAGCACCAGGGGGGCGAACACTGAAGCTTTCTTT; CDR3 protein: CASTRGANTEAFF
J gene: TRBJ1-3; D gene: -; clone size: -; CDR3 length: 15; V gene: TRBV7-8; CDR3 DNA: TGTGCCAGCACCGACGGACCGGGCCCAGGAAACACCATATATTTT; CDR3 protein: CASTDGPGPGNTIYF
J gene: TRBJ2-1; D gene: -; clone size: -; CDR3 length: 16; V gene: TRBV27; CDR3 DNA: TGTGCCAGCAGTATCCAGGGTCAGAGCTCCTACAATGAGCAGTTCTTC; CDR3 protein: CASSIQGQSSYNEQFF
J gene: TRBJ1-1; D gene: TRBD1; clone size: -; CDR3 length: 15; V gene: TRBV7-9; CDR3 DNA: TGTGCCAGCAGCTCAACGAAGACAGGGGGCACTGAAGCTTTCTTT; CDR3 protein: CASSSTKTGGTEAFF
J gene: TRBJ2-1; D gene: TRBD1; clone size: -; CDR3 length: 15; V gene: TRBV9; CDR3 DNA: TGTGCCAGCAGTGACAGGGGTTCCCGCTACAATGAGCAGTTCTTC; CDR3 protein: CASSDRGSRYNEQFF
J gene: TRBJ2-7; D gene: -; clone size: -; CDR3 length: 14; V gene: TRBV5-6; CDR3 DNA: TGTGCCAGCAGCTCCCCGGCGGAAACCTACGAGCAGTACTTC; CDR3 protein: CASSSPAETYEQYF
J gene: TRBJ2-1; D gene: TRBD1; clone size: -; CDR3 length: 15; V gene: TRBV5-1; CDR3 DNA: TGCGCCAGCAGTTCACCCGGGGACAGCTACAATGAGCAGTTCTTC; CDR3 protein: CASSSPGDSYNEQFF
J gene: TRBJ2-1; D gene: TRBD2; clone size: -; CDR3 length: 17; V gene: TRBV11-2; CDR3 DNA: TGTGCCAGCAGCTTATGGGGTCTAGCGGCCTCGGGCAATGAGCAGTTCTTC; CDR3 protein: CASSLWGLAASGNEQFF
J gene: TRBJ2-7; D gene: -; clone size: -; CDR3 length: 11; V gene: TRBV11-2; CDR3 DNA: TGTGCCAGCAGCCGTCGGAACGAGCAGTACTTC; CDR3 protein: CASSRRNEQYF
J gene: TRBJ2-1; D gene: TRBD2; clone size: -; CDR3 length: 13; V gene: TRBV2; CDR3 DNA: TGTGCCAGCAGTTCTCTGGGAGGGAATGAGCAGTTCTTC; CDR3 protein: CASSSLGGNEQFF
J gene: TRBJ2-5; D gene: TRBD1; clone size: -; CDR3 length: 13; V gene: TRBV5-6; CDR3 DNA: TGTGCCAGCAGCCAAGGGGGCGCGAAGACCCAGTACTTC; CDR3 protein: CASSQGGAKTQYF
J gene: TRBJ1-1; D gene: -; clone size: -; CDR3 length: 14; V gene: TRBV15; CDR3 DNA: TGTGCCACCAGCAGAGACAGGATGAACACTGAAGCTTTCTTT; CDR3 protein: CATSRDRMNTEAFF
J gene: TRBJ2-2; D gene: TRBD2; clone size: -; CDR3 length: 18; V gene: TRBV11-2; CDR3 DNA: TGTGCCAGCAGCTTAGATGGGACTAGCGGGAGGGCCGATGGGGAGCTGTTTTTT; CDR3 protein: CASSLDGTSGRADGELFF
J gene: TRBJ2-7; D gene: -; clone size: -; CDR3 length: 16; V gene: TRBV27; CDR3 DNA: TGTGCCAGCAGTTTATGGGGGGGCGAGAATAGCTACGAGCAGTACTTC; CDR3 protein: CASSLWGGENSYEQYF
J gene: TRBJ1-2; D gene: TRBD1; clone size: -; CDR3 length: 15; V gene: TRBV14; CDR3 DNA: TGTGCCAGCAGTCGTGACAGGGTCGCTAACTATGGCTACACCTTC; CDR3 protein: CASSRDRVANYGYTF
J gene: TRBJ1-4; D gene: TRBD1; clone size: once; CDR3 length: 15; V gene: TRBV7-6; CDR3 DNA: TGTGCCAGCAGCACCGACAGGGGGATCGATGAAAAACTGTTTTTT; CDR3 protein: CASSTDRGIDEKLFF
J gene: TRBJ2-7; D gene: TRBD1; clone size: -; CDR3 length: 14; V gene: TRBV29-1; CDR3 DNA: TGCAGCGTTGGTGTGACAGGGACCTACTACGAGCAGTACTTC; CDR3 protein: CSVGVTGTYYEQYF
J gene: TRBJ2-7; D gene: TRBD2; clone size: -; CDR3 length: 17; V gene: TRBV14; CDR3 DNA: TGTGCCAGCAGCCGAGCAGGGGGACTAGCAGCTAACTACGAGCAGTACTTC; CDR3 protein: CASSRAGGLAANYEQYF
J gene: TRBJ2-7; D gene: -; clone size: -; CDR3 length: 13; V gene: TRBV18; CDR3 DNA: TGTGCCAGCTCACCACCGATGGAGGGCGAGCAGTACTTC; CDR3 protein: CASSPPMEGEQYF
J gene: TRBJ1-4; D gene: -; clone size: -; CDR3 length: 15; V gene: TRBV9; CDR3 DNA: TGTGCCAGCAGCGTGGGCAGCCAAACTAATGAAAAACTGTTTTTT; CDR3 protein: CASSVGSQTNEKLFF
J gene: TRBJ2-3; D gene: -; clone size: -; CDR3 length: 16; V gene: TRBV7-9; CDR3 DNA: TGTGCCAGCAGCCGTCATTACGGGCGAAAATCAGATACGCAGTATTTT; CDR3 protein: CASSRHYGRKSDTQYF
J gene: TRBJ2-1; D gene: -; clone size: -; CDR3 length: 12; V gene: TRBV29-1; CDR3 DNA: TGCAGCGTTGAAGGCAGAAAAAATGAGCAGTTCTTC; CDR3 protein: CSVEGRKNEQFF
J gene: TRBJ1-4; D gene: TRBD1; clone size: -; CDR3 length: 16; V gene: TRBV11-2; CDR3 DNA: TGTGCCAGCAGCGATCTGACAGGGGTGACTAATGAAAAACTGTTTTTT; CDR3 protein: CASSDLTGVTNEKLFF
J gene: TRBJ2-2; D gene: TRBD2; clone size: -; CDR3 length: 17; V gene: TRBV4-3; CDR3 DNA: TGCGCCAGCAGCCAATCCCTAGCGGGCCACGGTACCGGGGAGCTGTTTTTT; CDR3 protein: CASSQSLAGHGTGELFF
J gene: TRBJ1-1; D gene: -; clone size: -; CDR3 length: 11; V gene: TRBV29-1; CDR3 DNA: TGCAGCATCGAGATCAACACTGAAGCTTTCTTT; CDR3 protein: CSIEINTEAFF
J gene: TRBJ1-1; D gene: -; clone size: -; CDR3 length: 11; V gene: TRBV5-4; CDR3 DNA: TGTGCCAGCAGTTCCGGGCTTGAAGCTTTCTTT; CDR3 protein: CASSSGLEAFF
J gene: TRBJ2-3; D gene: -; clone size: -; CDR3 length: 15; V gene: TRBV7-9; CDR3 DNA: TGTGCCAGCAAAACCCCTGTGGACAGCACAGATACGCAGTATTTT; CDR3 protein: CASKTPVDSTDTQYF
J gene: TRBJ2-7; D gene: TRBD1; clone size: -; CDR3 length: 16; V gene: TRBV9; CDR3 DNA: TGTGCCAGCAGCGCCTCGGGACAGGGGATTCCCTACGAGCAGTACTTC; CDR3 protein: CASSASGQGIPYEQYF